What follows is one TCR beta chain and its context. In germline, CDR1 is LGHNA, CDR2 YSLEER. The CDR3 has 15 residues. The V end lost 0 bases, the J end lost 4 bases, and 10 bases lay between the germline ends. These data belong to a study of blood T cell repertoires in COVID-19. Study background: Acute and convalescent COVID-19 samples came from the United States, Italy and Spain. T cells, B-cell-depleted T cells, or PBMCs supplied cDNA or gDNA.

In the source study's methods: Researchers report that nucleated cell counts were estimated from reference gene primer amplification. The assay was immunoSEQ multiplex PCR, and TCRdb's table has in-frame clones only and misses some. Clone size and V and J calls were adopted from that table, with D and trimming inferred from the DNA. This table holds 200,000 to 300,000 clones, more than 75% found once. Sequencing was done on a sample of peripheral blood. This sequence joins TRBV4-3 and TRBJ2-1; D call uncertain. The source of this sequence is a woman aged 60-70 years with active or convalescent COVID-19. The CDR3: CASSQDAGRYNEQFF. For the CDR3, the DNA is TGCGCCAGCAGCCAAGATGCAGGAAGGTACAATGAGCAGTTCTTC.